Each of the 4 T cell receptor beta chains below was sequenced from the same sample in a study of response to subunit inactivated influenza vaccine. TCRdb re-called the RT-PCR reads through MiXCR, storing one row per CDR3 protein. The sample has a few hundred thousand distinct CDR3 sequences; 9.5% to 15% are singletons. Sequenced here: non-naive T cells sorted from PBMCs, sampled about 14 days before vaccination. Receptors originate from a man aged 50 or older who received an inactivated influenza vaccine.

CDR3 sequence (DNA): TGCGCCAGCAGCCAAGTCTTGGGGGGACCCTACGAGCAGTACTTC. It yields the protein CASSQVLGGPYEQYF. The chain links TRBV4-3 to TRBJ2-7, with a weak D call TRBD2 (6 bases). Germline values: CDR1 LGHNA, CDR2 YSLEER. V lost 1 base to trimming and J lost 2 bases, with 12 bases between them. The CDR3 contains 15 residues.

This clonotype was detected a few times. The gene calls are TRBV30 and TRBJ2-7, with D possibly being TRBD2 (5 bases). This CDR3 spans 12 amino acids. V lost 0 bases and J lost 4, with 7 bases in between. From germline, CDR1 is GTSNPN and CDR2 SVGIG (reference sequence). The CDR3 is CAWSVGGYEQYF. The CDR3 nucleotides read TGTGCCTGGAGTGTAGGCGGGTACGAGCAGTACTTC.

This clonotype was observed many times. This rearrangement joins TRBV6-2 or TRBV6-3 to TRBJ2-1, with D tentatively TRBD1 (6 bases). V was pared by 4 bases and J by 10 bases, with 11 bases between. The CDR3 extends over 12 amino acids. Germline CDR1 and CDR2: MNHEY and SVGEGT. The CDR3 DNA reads TGTGCCAGCAGTTTCACAGGGATAGAGCAGTTCTTC. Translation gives CASSFTGIEQFF.

The CDR3 here is CASTDPRVYVTSGANVLTF. The CDR3 DNA reads as TGTGCCAGCACCGATCCCAGGGTATATGTAACCTCTGGGGCCAACGTCCTGACTTTC. V and J are TRBV6-2 or TRBV6-3 and TRBJ2-6; D perhaps matches TRBD1 (5 bases). Trimming took off 7 bases at V and 0 bases at J, with 22 bases between the two ends. The germline gives CDR1 MNHEY, CDR2 SVGEGT. CDR3 length: 19 residues.